Each of the 16 T cell receptor beta chains below was sequenced from the same sample in a study of cytomegalovirus exposure and HLA in healthy donors. Researchers ran the PCR with 60 Vbeta and 13 Jbeta primers. Only in-frame clones appear in the TCRdb table, and some are missing; sequencing was by immunoSEQ multiplex PCR. The sample lists some 170,000 clones, 75% to 90% occurring once. Material: PBMCs. Receptors were obtained from a girl aged 2-10 years in good health and CMV-seropositive.

V usage is TRBV30 and J usage is TRBJ2-7, with 7 bases identical to TRBD1. Germline CDR1 is GTSNPN and CDR2 is SVGIG (reference sequence). The length of the CDR3 is 11 residues. With V trimmed by 5 bases and J by 5 bases, 3 bases remained unmatched. The CDR3 DNA reads TGTGCCTGGGACAGGGAGAACGAGCAGTACTTC. Amino acid sequence: CAWDRENEQYF. Drawing the rest from reference TRBV30 and TRBJ2-7, the complete variable domain is SQTIHQWPATLVQPVGSPLSLECTVEGTSNPNLYWYRQAAGRGLQLLFYSVGIGQISSEVPQNLSASRPQDRQFILSSKKLLLSDSGFYLCAWDRENEQYFGPGTRLTVT.

The CDR3 spells CASSVYLESSYNEQFF. In nucleotides, the CDR3 is TGTGCCAGCAGCGTCTATTTGGAGAGCTCCTACAATGAGCAGTTCTTC. The rearrangement links TRBV9 to TRBJ2-1; the D is unclear. V dropped 2 bases and J dropped 0 bases, with 12 bases sitting between them. Germline V gene sequence: CDR1 SGDLS, CDR2 YYNGEE. The CDR3 is 16 amino acids.

This clone appeared a single time. The chain has TRBV7-8 and TRBJ2-2; no definite D call. This CDR3 contains 14 residues. V was cut by 4 bases and J by 6 bases, with 12 bases left in between. In germline, CDR1 is SGHVS, CDR2 FQNEAQ. The DNA of the CDR3 is TGTGCCAGCAGCTCCGGGTGGCTCGCCGGGGAGCTGTTTTTT. Translating it yields CASSSGWLAGELFF.

J is TRBJ1-3 and V is TRBV28; D ambiguous. The length of the CDR3 is 15 residues. Trimming removed 0 bases at V and 0 bases at J, with 6 bases between. Germline V gene data show CDR1 as MDHEN and CDR2 as SYDVKM. The CDR3 nucleotides are TGTGCCAGCAGTTTATGGGACTACTCTGGAAACACCATATATTTT. Protein product: CASSLWDYSGNTIYF.

J is TRBJ2-3 and V is TRBV5-4; TRBD2 matches at 8 bases. From germline, CDR1 is SGHNT and CDR2 YYREEE (reference sequence). The CDR3 length is 15 residues. Germline trimming cut 5 bases from V and 2 bases from J; bases unmatched to any gene: 7. Here the CDR3 DNA reads TGTGCCAGCAGTACTCGACTAGCGTCCACAGATACGCAGTATTTT. Translated, it gives CASSTRLASTDTQYF.

The chain links TRBV6-4 to TRBJ2-2; 9 bases map to TRBD1. Per germline, CDR1 MRHNA and CDR2 SNTAGT. V lost 5 bases to trimming and J lost 3 bases; unmatched junction nucleotides: 4. The CDR3 is 15 residues long. CDR3 residues: CASSPGQGHTGELFF. As DNA, the CDR3 is TGTGCCAGCAGTCCCGGACAGGGGCACACCGGGGAGCTGTTTTTT.

The chain joins TRBV10-1 to TRBJ2-1; D is possibly TRBD2 (5 bases). Trimming cost V 2 bases and J 8 bases, with 7 bases left between them. The V gene's germline CDR1 is WNHNN and CDR2 SYGVQD (reference sequence). This CDR3 comprises 12 residues. The CDR3 spells CASSEGGDEQFF. CDR3 coding DNA: TGCGCCAGCAGTGAGGGAGGCGATGAGCAGTTCTTC.

The chain carries TRBV2 and TRBJ2-5; the match to TRBD2 covers 9 bases. V was pared by 8 bases and J by 0 bases, with 10 bases of the junction left unmatched. There are 16 residues in the CDR3. Germline CDR1 is SNHLY and CDR2 is FYNNEI. Written as DNA, the CDR3 is TGTGCCAGCGTGAATAGCGGGAGTGTCTACCAAGAGACCCAGTACTTC. It specifies CASVNSGSVYQETQYF.

This clone appeared a few times. The V gene is TRBV15, the J gene TRBJ2-3, with D possibly TRBD2 on 6 matching bases. The CDR3 length is 15 residues. Germline CDR1 LNHNV, CDR2 YYDKDF (reference sequence). V shed 5 bases and J shed 1 base, with 13 bases lying between them. Here the CDR3 DNA reads TGTGCCACCAGCCGCGGGGACGGAGGCACAGATACGCAGTATTTT. Amino acids: CATSRGDGGTDTQYF.

The J gene is TRBJ2-4, the V gene TRBV2; 10 nucleotides align to TRBD2. The CDR3 has 16 residues. Trimming removed 6 bases from V and 0 bases from J; junction bases left unmatched: 5. Germline V gene sequence: CDR1 SNHLY, CDR2 FYNNEI. The CDR3: CASRMGLARAKNIQYF. The CDR3 DNA reads as TGTGCCAGCAGGATGGGACTAGCGAGAGCCAAAAACATTCAGTACTTC.

The chain has TRBV7-9 and TRBJ1-2; 8 bases match TRBD1. J was trimmed by 4 bases and V by 5 bases; bases with no gene match: 6. CDR1 is SEHNR, CDR2 FQNEAQ, per germline (reference sequence). This CDR3 has 14 residues. The CDR3 sequence: CASSHGQGVYGYTF. In DNA form, the CDR3 reads TGTGCCAGCAGCCATGGACAGGGTGTCTATGGCTACACCTTC. Looking up the rest from reference TRBV7-9 and TRBJ1-2 gives the full variable domain: DTGVSQNPRHKITKRGQNVTFRCDPISEHNRLYWYRQTLGQGPEFLTYFQNEAQLEKSRLLSDRFSAERPKGSFSTLEIQRTEQGDSAMYLCASSHGQGVYGYTFGSGTRLTVV.

The V call is TRBV5-1, the J call TRBJ2-7; D gene uncertain. The ends were cut back, 4 bases at V and 2 bases at J, with 16 bases in the middle. The CDR3 runs 15 residues. Per germline, CDR1 SGHRS and CDR2 YFSETQ. The CDR3 DNA sequence: TGCGCCAGCAGCCCCTGGGCCTCTCCCGCCTACGAGCAGTACTTC. This translates into CASSPWASPAYEQYF.

The chain joins TRBV6-4 to TRBJ1-2; tentative D call: TRBD1 (6 bases). Germline CDR1 MRHNA, CDR2 SNTAGT. Trimming cost V 0 bases and J 9 bases, with 8 bases left between them. This CDR3 contains 12 residues. The CDR3 nucleotides read TGTGCCAGCAGTGACTCGGGGGCGCGCTACACCTTC. Translated, it gives CASSDSGARYTF.

The chain combines TRBV7-6 with TRBJ1-4; D is uncertain. The germline V and J ends were trimmed by 5 bases and 6 bases, with 7 bases remaining between them. The CDR3 is 12 residues long. CDR1 and CDR2 from the germline V gene are SGHVS and FNYEAQ. The CDR3 is CASSSKHEKLFF. DNA for the CDR3: TGTGCCAGCAGCAGTAAGCATGAAAAACTGTTTTTT.

The J gene is TRBJ2-1, the V gene TRBV28, with D possibly TRBD2 on 7 matching bases. The CDR3 runs 16 residues. CDR1 MDHEN and CDR2 SYDVKM come from the germline V gene. V lost 2 bases and J 4 bases, leaving 15 bases between the germline ends. CDR3 amino acids: CASSLIRTRGYNEQFF. CDR3 nucleotide sequence: TGTGCCAGCAGTTTAATCCGGACTAGGGGGTACAATGAGCAGTTCTTC. The full variable domain, its missing parts supplied by reference TRBV28 and TRBJ2-1, is DVKVTQSSRYLVKRTGEKVFLECVQDMDHENMFWYRQDPGLGLRLIYFSYDVKMKEKGDIPEGYSVSREKKERFSLILESASTNQTSMYLCASSLIRTRGYNEQFFGPGTRLTVL.

The chain recombines TRBV9 with TRBJ2-7; 8 nucleotides match TRBD2. The germline gives CDR1 SGDLS, CDR2 YYNGEE. CDR3 length: 15 amino acids. The V and J ends lost 2 bases and 3 bases, in that order; junction bases with no gene match: 7. CDR3 nucleotide sequence: TGTGCCAGCAGCGTTGTCCTAGCGGGCGACTACGAGCAGTACTTC. Translated: CASSVVLAGDYEQYF.